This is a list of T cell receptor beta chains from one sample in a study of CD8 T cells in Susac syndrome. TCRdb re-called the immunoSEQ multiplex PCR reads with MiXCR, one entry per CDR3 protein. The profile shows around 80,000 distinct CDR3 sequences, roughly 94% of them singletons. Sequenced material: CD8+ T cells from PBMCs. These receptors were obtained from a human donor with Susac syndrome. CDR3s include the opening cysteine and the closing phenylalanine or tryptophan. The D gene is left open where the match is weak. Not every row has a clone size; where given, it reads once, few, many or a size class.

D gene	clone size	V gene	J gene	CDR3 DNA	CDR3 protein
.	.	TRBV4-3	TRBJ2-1	TGCGCCAGCAGCCTAGAGGACCCATCCTACAATGAGCAGTTCTTC	CASSLEDPSYNEQFF
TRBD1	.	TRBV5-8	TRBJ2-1	TGTGCCAGCAGGGATTCGACAGGGGTTGGCTACAATGAGCAGTTCTTC	CASRDSTGVGYNEQFF
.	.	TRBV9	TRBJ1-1	TGTGCCAGCAGCGTAGAGGGGAGGAACACTGAAGCTTTCTTT	CASSVEGRNTEAFF
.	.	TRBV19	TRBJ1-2	TGTGCCAGTAGTATGGGGATCCCGAGCTCGGGTGATGGCTACACCTTC	CASSMGIPSSGDGYTF
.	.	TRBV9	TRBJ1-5	TGTGCCAGCAGCCCCGCGGGTGGGGGCGGTCAGCCCCAGCATTTT	CASSPAGGGGQPQHF
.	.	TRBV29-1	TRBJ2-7	TGCAGCGTTGAGCTAGACAGACCCTACGAGCAGTACTTC	CSVELDRPYEQYF
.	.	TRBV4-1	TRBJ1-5	TGCGCCAGCAGCCAGGAACCCCTTTATCAGCCCCAGCATTTT	CASSQEPLYQPQHF
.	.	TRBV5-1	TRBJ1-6	TGCGCCAGCAGTTGGACAGATAATTCACCCCTCCACTTT	CASSWTDNSPLHF
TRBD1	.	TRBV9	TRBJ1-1	TGTGCCAGCAGCGGAAGGACAGGGGGTCACACTGAAGCTTTCTTT	CASSGRTGGHTEAFF
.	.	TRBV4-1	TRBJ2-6	TGCGCCAGCAGCCAAGGGGGTGGGGCTGGGGCCAACGTCCTGACTTTC	CASSQGGGAGANVLTF
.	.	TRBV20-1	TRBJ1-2	TGCAGTGCTAGAGATAGGGCAGGGCCAGATGGCTACACCTTC	CSARDRAGPDGYTF
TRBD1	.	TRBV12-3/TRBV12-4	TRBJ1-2	TGTGCCAGCATCAGACAGGGAGACTATGGCTACACCTTC	CASIRQGDYGYTF
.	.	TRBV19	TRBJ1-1	TGTGCCAGTACCCAGGGGATGAACACTGAAGCTTTCTTT	CASTQGMNTEAFF
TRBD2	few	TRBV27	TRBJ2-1	TGTGCCAGCAGTTTAGGGGGGGCCTACAATGAGCAGTTCTTC	CASSLGGAYNEQFF
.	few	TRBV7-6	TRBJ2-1	TGTGCCAGCAGTGGACGGTACAATGAGCAGTTCTTC	CASSGRYNEQFF
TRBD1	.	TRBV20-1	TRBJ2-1	TGCAGTGCTAGACCCCGCCGGGACAGGGATTCGGATGAGCAGTTCTTC	CSARPRRDRDSDEQFF
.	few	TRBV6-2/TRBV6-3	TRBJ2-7	TGTGCCAGCACGTCCAGCTACGAGCAGTACTTC	CASTSSYEQYF
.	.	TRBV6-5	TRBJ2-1	TGTGCCAGCATGCGGGACCTTTACAATGAGCAGTTCTTC	CASMRDLYNEQFF
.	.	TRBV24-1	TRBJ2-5	TGTGCCACCAGTGGCGGGGCCGATCAAGAGACCCAGTACTTC	CATSGGADQETQYF
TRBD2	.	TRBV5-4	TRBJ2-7	TGTGCCAGCAGCTCCGGGACTAGCGGCTACGAGCAGTACTTC	CASSSGTSGYEQYF
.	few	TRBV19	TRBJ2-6	TGTGCCAGTAGTTCCTCTGGGGCCAACGTCCTGACTTTC	CASSSSGANVLTF
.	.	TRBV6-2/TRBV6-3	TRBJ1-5	TGTGCCAGCAGCGTAGGGGACGGCGACATGGATTTT	CASSVGDGDMDF
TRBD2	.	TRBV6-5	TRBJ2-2	TGTGCCAGCAGAGGACTAGTTGGGGAGCTGTTTTTT	CASRGLVGELFF
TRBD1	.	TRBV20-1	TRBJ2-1	TGCAGTGCTAGATGGACAGGGGGCATCCGCAATGAGCAGTTCTTC	CSARWTGGIRNEQFF
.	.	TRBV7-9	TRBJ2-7	TGTGCCAGCAGCTTTCCCGGGACGGGGAGCTCCTACGAGCAGTACTTC	CASSFPGTGSSYEQYF
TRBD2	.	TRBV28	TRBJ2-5	TGTGCCAGCAGTTTCCCGACTAGCGGGGGGCAAGAGACCCAGTACTTC	CASSFPTSGGQETQYF
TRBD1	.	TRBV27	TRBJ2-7	TGTGCCAGCAGTCCAGGACAGGGCTACGAGCAGTACTTC	CASSPGQGYEQYF
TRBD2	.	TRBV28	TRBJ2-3	TGTGCCAGTAGTAAGCGGGGGGGGTCAGATACGCAGTATTTT	CASSKRGGSDTQYF
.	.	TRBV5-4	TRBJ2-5	TGTGCCAGCAGCTTAGGAAGGGCCGTTTACTTC	CASSLGRAVYF
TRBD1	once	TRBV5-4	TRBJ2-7	TGTGCCAGCAGCCAGGACAGGGTAATCTACGAGCAGTACTTC	CASSQDRVIYEQYF
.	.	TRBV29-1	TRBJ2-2	TGCAGCGTTGCCCCCGTATTGAACACCGGGGAGCTGTTTTTT	CSVAPVLNTGELFF
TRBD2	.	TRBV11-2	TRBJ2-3	TGTGCCAGCAGCCTATGGAAGGCGGGGGGGGAAGATACGCAGTATTTT	CASSLWKAGGEDTQYF
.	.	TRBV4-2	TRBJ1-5	TGTGCCAGCAGCCAAGGGGGAGCTCAGCCCCAGCATTTT	CASSQGGAQPQHF